This T cell receptor (beta chain) originates from a study of CD8+ T cells in alopecia areata. Note on this clone: Its antigen is unknown.

Overall study findings and caveats: Uncertain still, given a single nonresponder, is whether baseline CD8+ expansion links to response. In scalp and blood, many expanded lesional clones persisted during tofacitinib.

The CDR3 is made up of 15 amino acids. Per germline, CDR1 SGHRS and CDR2 YFSETQ. V gave up 5 bases and J gave up 4 bases; unmatched junction bases: 7. TCR sequencing used cDNA made by reverse transcription of extracted RNA. Method: immunoSEQ multiplex PCR; TCRdb's copy keeps in-frame clones and lacks some. This table holds under 200,000 clones, around three fifths found once. Treatment defined: oral pan-JAK inhibitor, 5-10 mg twice daily. Peripheral blood samples and lesional scalp punch biopsies were obtained from alopecia areata patients. The rearrangement joins TRBV5-1 to TRBJ2-2; the match to TRBD1 covers 8 bases. Material: CD4+ T cells sorted from blood, obtained at week 24, from a patient treated with tofacitinib. This receptor was obtained from a human donor with alopecia areata. The CDR3 protein is CASRTWDRPTGELFF. In nucleotides, the CDR3 is TGCGCCAGCAGAACGTGGGACAGGCCCACCGGGGAGCTGTTTTTT.